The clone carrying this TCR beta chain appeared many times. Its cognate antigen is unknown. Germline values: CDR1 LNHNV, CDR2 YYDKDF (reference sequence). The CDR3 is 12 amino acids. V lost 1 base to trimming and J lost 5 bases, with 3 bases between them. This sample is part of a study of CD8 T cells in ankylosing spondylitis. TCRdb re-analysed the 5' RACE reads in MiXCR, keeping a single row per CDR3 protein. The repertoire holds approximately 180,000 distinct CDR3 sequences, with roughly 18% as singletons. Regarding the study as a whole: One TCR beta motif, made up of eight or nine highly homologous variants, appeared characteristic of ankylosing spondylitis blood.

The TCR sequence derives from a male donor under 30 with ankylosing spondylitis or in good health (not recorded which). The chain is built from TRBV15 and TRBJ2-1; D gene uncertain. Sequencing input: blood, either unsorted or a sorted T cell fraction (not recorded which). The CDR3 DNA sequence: TGTGCCACCAGCAGAGCCAACAATGAGCAGTTCTTC. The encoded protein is CATSRANNEQFF.